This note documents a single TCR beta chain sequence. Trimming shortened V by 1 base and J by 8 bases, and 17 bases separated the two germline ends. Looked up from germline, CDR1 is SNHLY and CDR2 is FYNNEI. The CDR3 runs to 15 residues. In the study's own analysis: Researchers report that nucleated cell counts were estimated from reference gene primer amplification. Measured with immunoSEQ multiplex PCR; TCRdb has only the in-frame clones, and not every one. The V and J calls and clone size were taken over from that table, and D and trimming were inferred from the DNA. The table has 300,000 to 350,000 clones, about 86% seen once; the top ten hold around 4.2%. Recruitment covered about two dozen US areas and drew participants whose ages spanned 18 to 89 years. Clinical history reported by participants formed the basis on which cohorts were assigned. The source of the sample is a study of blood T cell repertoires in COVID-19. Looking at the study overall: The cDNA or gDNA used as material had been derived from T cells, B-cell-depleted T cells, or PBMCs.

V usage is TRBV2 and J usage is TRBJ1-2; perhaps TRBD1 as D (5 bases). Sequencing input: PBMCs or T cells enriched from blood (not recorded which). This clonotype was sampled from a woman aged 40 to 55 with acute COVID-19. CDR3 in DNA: TGTGCCAGCAGTGAAGAGGGCAGGGTGGCGAGGGGCTACACCTTC. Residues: CASSEEGRVARGYTF.